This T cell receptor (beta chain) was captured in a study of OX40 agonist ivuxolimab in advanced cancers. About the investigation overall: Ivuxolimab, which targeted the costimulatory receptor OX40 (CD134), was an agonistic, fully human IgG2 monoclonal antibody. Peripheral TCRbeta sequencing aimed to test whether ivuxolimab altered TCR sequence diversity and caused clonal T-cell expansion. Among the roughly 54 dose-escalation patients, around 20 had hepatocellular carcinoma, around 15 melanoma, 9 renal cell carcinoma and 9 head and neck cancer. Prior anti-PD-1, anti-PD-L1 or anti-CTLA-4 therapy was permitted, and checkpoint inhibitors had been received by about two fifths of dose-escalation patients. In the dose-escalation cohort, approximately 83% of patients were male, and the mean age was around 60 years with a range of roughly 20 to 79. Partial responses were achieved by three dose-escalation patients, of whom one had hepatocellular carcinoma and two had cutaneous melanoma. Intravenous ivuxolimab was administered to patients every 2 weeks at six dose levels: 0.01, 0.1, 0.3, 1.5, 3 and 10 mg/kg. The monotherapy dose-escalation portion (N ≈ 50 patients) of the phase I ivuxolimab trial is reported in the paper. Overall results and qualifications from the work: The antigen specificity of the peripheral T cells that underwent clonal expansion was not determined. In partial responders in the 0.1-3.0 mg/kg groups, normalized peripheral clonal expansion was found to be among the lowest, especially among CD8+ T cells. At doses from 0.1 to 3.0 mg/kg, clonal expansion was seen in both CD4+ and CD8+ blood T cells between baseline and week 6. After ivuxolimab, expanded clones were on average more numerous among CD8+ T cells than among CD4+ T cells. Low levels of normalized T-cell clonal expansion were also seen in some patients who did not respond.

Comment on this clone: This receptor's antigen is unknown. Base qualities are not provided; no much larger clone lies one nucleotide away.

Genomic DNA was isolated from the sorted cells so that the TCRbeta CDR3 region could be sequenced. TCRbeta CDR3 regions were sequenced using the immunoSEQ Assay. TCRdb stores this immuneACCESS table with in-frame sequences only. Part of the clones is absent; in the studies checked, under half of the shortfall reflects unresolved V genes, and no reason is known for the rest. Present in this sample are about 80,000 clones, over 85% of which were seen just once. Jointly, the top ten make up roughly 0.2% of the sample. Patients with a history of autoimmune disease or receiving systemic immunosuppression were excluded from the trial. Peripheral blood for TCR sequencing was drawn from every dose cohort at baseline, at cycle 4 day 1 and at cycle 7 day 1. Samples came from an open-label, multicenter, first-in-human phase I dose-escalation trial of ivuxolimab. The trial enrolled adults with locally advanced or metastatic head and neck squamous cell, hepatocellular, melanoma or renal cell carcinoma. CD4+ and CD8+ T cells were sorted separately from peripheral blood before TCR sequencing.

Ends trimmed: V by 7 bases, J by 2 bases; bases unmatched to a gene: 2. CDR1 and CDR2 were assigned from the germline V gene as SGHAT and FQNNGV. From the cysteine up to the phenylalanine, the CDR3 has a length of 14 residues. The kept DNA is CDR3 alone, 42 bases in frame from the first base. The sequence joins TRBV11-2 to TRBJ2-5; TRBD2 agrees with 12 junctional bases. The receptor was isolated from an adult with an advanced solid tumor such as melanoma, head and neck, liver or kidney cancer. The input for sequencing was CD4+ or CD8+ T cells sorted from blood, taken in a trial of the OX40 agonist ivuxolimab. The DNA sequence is TGTGCCAGCACCCTAGCGGGGGGGCAAGAGACCCAGTACTTC. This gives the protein CASTLAGGQETQYF.